What follows are 18 T cell receptor beta chains derived from one specimen sequenced in a study of beta chain features in type 1 diabetes. The entirety of the isolated RNA underwent reverse transcription, so expressed TCRB transcripts were sequenced. Profiled with immunoSEQ multiplex PCR; TCRdb holds only in-frame clones, not every one. This sample has 200,000 to 250,000 clones; roughly a tenth occur once, and the top ten carry approximately 1.5%. Sequencing input: central memory CD4+ T cells from blood. All receptors come from a man aged 18 to 30 in good health.

This clone was seen only a few times. The chain carries TRBV2 and TRBJ2-5, with a tentative D call TRBD2 (5 bases). This CDR3 is 14 amino acids long. Germline V gene sequence: CDR1 SNHLY, CDR2 FYNNEI. Trimming shortened V by 2 bases and J by 9 bases, and 16 bases separated the two germline ends. CDR3 in DNA: TGTGCCAGCAGTGAATCGACCCGAGGGTTGGCCCAGTACTTC. Its translation: CASSESTRGLAQYF.

V is TRBV2 and J is TRBJ2-1; D unclear. CDR1 and CDR2 (germline): SNHLY, FYNNEI. The CDR3 length is 16 residues. V was shortened by 6 bases and J by 5 bases, with 20 bases between the two germline ends. This CDR3 reads CASSREELTVDNEQFF. The DNA of the CDR3 is TGTGCCAGCAGCCGAGAGGAGCTGACGGTTGACAATGAGCAGTTCTTC. Full variable domain (missing parts from reference TRBV2 and TRBJ2-1): EPEVTQTPSHQVTQMGQEVILRCVPISNHLYFYWYRQILGQKVEFLVSFYNNEISEKSEIFDDQFSVERPDGSNFTLKIRSTKLEDSAMYFCASSREELTVDNEQFFGPGTRLTVL.

J is TRBJ2-3 and V is TRBV27; 15 nucleotides match TRBD2. CDR1 is MNHEY, CDR2 SMNVEV, per germline (reference sequence). The CDR3 consists of 17 residues. V lost 5 bases to trimming and J lost 3 bases; unmatched junction nucleotides: 6. This chain's CDR3 is CASSPRTSGRGTDTQYF. In nucleotides, the CDR3 is TGTGCCAGCAGTCCTAGGACTAGCGGGAGGGGGACAGATACGCAGTATTTT.

The chain uses TRBV7-3 and TRBJ2-7; D possibly corresponds to TRBD2 (5 bases). From germline, CDR1 is SGHTA and CDR2 FQGTGA. The V gene lost 5 bases and the J gene lost 12 bases, with 26 bases spanning the gap. The CDR3 has 15 amino acids. In DNA, the CDR3 is TGTGCCAGCAGCCCCACGAGGGCGACGAGCGGTCTGTGGTACTTC. This sequence encodes CASSPTRATSGLWYF.

This clone was counted only a few times. V gene TRBV4-1 combines with J gene TRBJ2-1; D not certain. This CDR3 is 15 amino acids long. The V gene lost 4 bases and the J gene lost 0 bases, with 10 bases spanning the gap. Germline assignment: CDR1 MGHRA and CDR2 YSYEKL. This chain's CDR3 is CASSLERNSYNEQFF. CDR3 sequence (DNA): TGCGCCAGCAGCCTCGAGAGGAACTCCTACAATGAGCAGTTCTTC.

The chain couples TRBV28 to TRBJ2-1, with 7 bases lining up with TRBD2. The CDR3 consists of 16 residues. Looked up from germline, CDR1 is MDHEN and CDR2 is SYDVKM. V lost 4 bases to trimming and J lost 0 bases; unmatched junction nucleotides: 6. The CDR3 DNA is TGTGCCAGCAGTTCGCTAGCGGCGAGCTCCTACAATGAGCAGTTCTTC. It codes for CASSSLAASSYNEQFF. Based on the CDR3 plus reference TRBV28 and TRBJ2-1, the full variable domain is DVKVTQSSRYLVKRTGEKVFLECVQDMDHENMFWYRQDPGLGLRLIYFSYDVKMKEKGDIPEGYSVSREKKERFSLILESASTNQTSMYLCASSSLAASSYNEQFFGPGTRLTVL.

This clone was observed at least ten times. The rearrangement uses TRBV30 and TRBJ2-7; D is perhaps TRBD1 (6 bases). Germline-derived CDR1 and CDR2 are GTSNPN and SVGIG (reference sequence). CDR3 length: 12 amino acids. Trimming stripped 6 bases from V and 2 bases from J, with 11 bases between. In nucleotides, the CDR3 is TGTGCCTGCGACGGGGACACCTACGAGCAGTACTTC. It encodes CACDGDTYEQYF.

This clone was picked up a small number of times. V gene TRBV5-1 combines with J gene TRBJ2-5; 8 bases are shared with TRBD1. Germline V CDR1 and CDR2: SGHRS, YFSETQ. V lost 3 bases to trimming and J lost 1 base; unmatched junction nucleotides: 5. CDR3 length: 15 residues. In DNA form, the CDR3 reads TGCGCCAGCAGCTCCCAAGGGACAGGCCAAGAGACCCAGTACTTC. Encoded protein: CASSSQGTGQETQYF.

The chain links TRBV18 to TRBJ1-1, with D hard to call. V was shortened by 8 bases and J by 3 bases, with 7 bases between the two germline ends. CDR3 length equals 11 residues. The V gene's germline CDR1 is KGHSH and CDR2 LQKENI. CDR3 sequence: CASIKDTEAFF. CDR3 sequence (DNA): TGTGCCAGCATTAAGGACACTGAAGCTTTCTTT.

This clone was counted between two and nine times. The chain is built from TRBV7-9 and TRBJ1-2, with D hard to call. Germline V CDR1 and CDR2: SEHNR, FQNEAQ (reference sequence). Trimming removed 5 bases at V and 0 bases at J, with 10 bases between. The CDR3 is made up of 14 amino acids. Here the CDR3 reads CASSPTGANYGYTF. In nucleotides, the CDR3 is TGTGCCAGCAGCCCCACCGGGGCTAACTATGGCTACACCTTC.

The chain employs TRBV29-1 and TRBJ2-1, with D possibly matching TRBD1 (6 bases). The V and J ends lost 3 bases and 10 bases respectively, with 10 bases between them. The CDR3 runs to 11 residues. Germline V gene sequence: CDR1 SQVTM, CDR2 ANQGSEA. CDR3 sequence (DNA): TGCAGCGTTGATAGGGGGACGGAGCAGTTCTTC. It codes for CSVDRGTEQFF.

This chain uses TRBV28 with TRBJ2-5, with TRBD1 matching 10 bases. The CDR3 has 15 amino acids. V lost 3 bases and J lost 3; bases outside the gene matches: 4. Germline assignment: CDR1 MDHEN and CDR2 SYDVKM. CDR3 nucleotides: TGTGCCAGCAGTTTTTTAGGGACAGGGGAAGAGACCCAGTACTTC. Protein sequence: CASSFLGTGEETQYF.

The J gene is TRBJ2-5, the V gene TRBV5-6, with 11 bases fitting TRBD2. The germline V gene encodes CDR1 SGHDT and CDR2 YYEEEE. The CDR3 length is 16 residues. V dropped 4 bases and J dropped 4; count of bases not matched to a gene: 9. CDR3 region: CASSQGTSGGVETQYF. Here the CDR3 DNA reads TGTGCCAGCAGCCAAGGGACTAGCGGAGGGGTAGAGACCCAGTACTTC.

This clone has only a few counts. The rearrangement uses TRBV30 and TRBJ2-5, with 8 bases that match TRBD1. This CDR3 is built from 12 residues. Germline V CDR1 and CDR2: GTSNPN, SVGIG (reference sequence). Trimming removed 5 bases from V and 4 bases from J; junction bases left unmatched: 3. CDR3 sequence (DNA): TGTGCCTGGGGACAGGGCGGAGAGACCCAGTACTTC. Amino acids: CAWGQGGETQYF.

The CDR3 is CASSPGTGRGNTIYF. The DNA of the CDR3 is TGTGCCAGCAGTCCTGGGACAGGGAGAGGAAACACCATATATTTT. The chain has TRBV28 and TRBJ1-3; 9 bases match TRBD1. Losses at the gene ends were 5 bases for V and 4 bases for J; bases not matched to a gene: 6. The germline CDR1 and CDR2 sequences are MDHEN and SYDVKM. The CDR3 sequence is 15 residues long.

There are a few counts of this clone. The chain couples TRBV18 to TRBJ1-1, with D maybe TRBD1 (6 bases). V dropped 6 bases and J dropped 7 bases, with 18 bases sitting between them. CDR1 and CDR2 from the germline V gene are KGHSH and LQKENI. The CDR3 has 14 amino acids. Here the CDR3 reads CASSPLPGAGEAFF. DNA of the CDR3: TGTGCCAGCTCCCCTCTTCCGGGGGCTGGTGAAGCTTTCTTT.

This clone has ten or more counts. CDR3 protein: CASSKGRLALSTDTQYF. Written as DNA, the CDR3 is TGTGCCAGCAGCAAAGGTCGTTTAGCGTTAAGCACAGATACGCAGTATTTT. The genes are TRBV21-1 and TRBJ2-3; no check of the table's D call, TRBD2, against the DNA was made. TRBV21-1 is given as a pseudogene. The CDR3 is made up of 17 amino acids.

This clone showed up just a few times. This rearrangement joins TRBV7-2 to TRBJ2-3, with 7 nucleotides matching TRBD2. After removal of 3 bases from V and 2 bases from J, the junction contained 5 bases not matched to a gene. Germline assignment: CDR1 SGHTA and CDR2 FQGNSA. CDR3 size: 15 residues. Written as DNA, the CDR3 is TGTGCCAGCAGCTTTACGCGGGAGATCACAGATACGCAGTATTTT. Protein sequence: CASSFTREITDTQYF.